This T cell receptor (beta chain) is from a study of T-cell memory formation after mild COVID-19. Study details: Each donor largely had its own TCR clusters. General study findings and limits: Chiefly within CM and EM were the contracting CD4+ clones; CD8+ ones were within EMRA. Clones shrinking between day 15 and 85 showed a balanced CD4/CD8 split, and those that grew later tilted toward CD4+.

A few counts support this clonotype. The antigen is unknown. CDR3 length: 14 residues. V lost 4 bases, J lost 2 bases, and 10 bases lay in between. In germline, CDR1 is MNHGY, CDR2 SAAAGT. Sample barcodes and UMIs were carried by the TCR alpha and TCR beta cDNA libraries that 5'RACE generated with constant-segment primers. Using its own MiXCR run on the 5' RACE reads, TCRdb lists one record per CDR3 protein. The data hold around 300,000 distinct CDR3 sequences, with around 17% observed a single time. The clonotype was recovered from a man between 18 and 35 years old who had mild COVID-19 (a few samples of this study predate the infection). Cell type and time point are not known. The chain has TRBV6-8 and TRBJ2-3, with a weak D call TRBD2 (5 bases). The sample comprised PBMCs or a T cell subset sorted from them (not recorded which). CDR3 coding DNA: TGTGCCAGCAGTTCCGGGATTTACACAGATACGCAGTATTTT. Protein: CASSSGIYTDTQYF.